Listed below are T cell receptor beta chains from one sample, sequenced in a study of neurological immune-mediated disorders. In TCRdb, the 5' RACE reads were re-called with MiXCR into one record per CDR3 protein. The table shows some 66,000 distinct CDR3 sequences, with over 4% occurring only once. The sample was PBMCs. Receptors originate from a man aged 45 to 65 with multiple sclerosis. Both conserved end residues are part of each CDR3. A D gene is named only where the DNA matches it firmly. Size values are once, few and many counts, or a class for expanded clones, and some rows have none.

CDR3aa: CASSLLAENTEAFF
CDR3nt: TGTGCCAGCAGTTTATTGGCAGAGAACACTGAAGCTTTCTTT
j_gene: TRBJ1-1
abundance: many
v_gene: TRBV12-3/TRBV12-4
d_gene: NA
len: 14

CDR3aa: CASSSRQGVAGELFF
CDR3nt: TGTGCCAGCAGCTCTCGACAGGGGGTAGCCGGGGAGCTGTTTTTT
j_gene: TRBJ2-2
abundance: many
v_gene: TRBV5-6
d_gene: TRBD1
len: 15

CDR3aa: CSAGDRGSNQPQHF
CDR3nt: TGCAGTGCTGGGGACAGGGGAAGCAATCAGCCCCAGCATTTT
j_gene: TRBJ1-5
abundance: many
v_gene: TRBV20-1
d_gene: TRBD1
len: 14

CDR3aa: CASSLPRGARTGELFF
CDR3nt: TGCGCCAGCAGCCTTCCAAGGGGGGCTCGGACCGGGGAGCTGTTTTTT
j_gene: TRBJ2-2
abundance: many
v_gene: TRBV5-1
d_gene: NA
len: 16

CDR3aa: CSARDRRGAGVNTEAFF
CDR3nt: TGCAGTGCTAGAGATCGGCGGGGGGCGGGGGTGAACACTGAAGCTTTCTTT
j_gene: TRBJ1-1
abundance: many
v_gene: TRBV20-1
d_gene: NA
len: 17

CDR3aa: CASRLDSNTDTQYF
CDR3nt: TGTGCCAGCAGACTGGACTCTAACACAGATACGCAGTATTTT
j_gene: TRBJ2-3
abundance: NA
v_gene: TRBV6-2/TRBV6-3
d_gene: NA
len: 14

CDR3aa: CASSLLGRVDNTGELFF
CDR3nt: TGTGCCAGCAGCTTATTGGGCAGGGTAGACAACACCGGGGAGCTGTTTTTT
j_gene: TRBJ2-2
abundance: many
v_gene: TRBV7-3
d_gene: NA
len: 17

CDR3aa: CSARDSRRGLRTEAFF
CDR3nt: TGCAGTGCTAGAGATTCAAGAAGGGGGCTAAGGACTGAAGCTTTCTTT
j_gene: TRBJ1-1
abundance: many
v_gene: TRBV20-1
d_gene: TRBD1
len: 16

CDR3aa: CASSYVSTDTQYF
CDR3nt: TGTGCCAGCAGTTACGTCAGCACAGATACGCAGTATTTT
j_gene: TRBJ2-3
abundance: many
v_gene: TRBV6-5
d_gene: NA
len: 13

CDR3aa: CASSLPSTNEQYF
CDR3nt: TGTGCCAGCAGCCTACCTTCTACGAACGAGCAGTACTTC
j_gene: TRBJ2-7
abundance: many
v_gene: TRBV5-6
d_gene: NA
len: 13

CDR3aa: CASSLAGQGETQYF
CDR3nt: TGTGCCAGCAGCTTAGCGGGACAGGGAGAGACCCAGTACTTC
j_gene: TRBJ2-5
abundance: few
v_gene: TRBV5-6
d_gene: TRBD1
len: 14

CDR3aa: CASSLTSGARAGELFF
CDR3nt: TGCGCCAGCAGCTTGACTTCCGGGGCAAGGGCCGGGGAGCTGTTTTTT
j_gene: TRBJ2-2
abundance: many
v_gene: TRBV5-1
d_gene: NA
len: 16

CDR3aa: CSVAAGGTEAFF
CDR3nt: TGCAGCGTCGCCGCGGGGGGGACCGAAGCTTTCTTT
j_gene: TRBJ1-1
abundance: many
v_gene: TRBV29-1
d_gene: NA
len: 12

CDR3aa: CASSPRDLYGYTF
CDR3nt: TGTGCCAGCAGCCCGAGGGACCTCTATGGCTACACCTTC
j_gene: TRBJ1-2
abundance: many
v_gene: TRBV7-9
d_gene: NA
len: 13

CDR3aa: CASSWGQGGTGELFF
CDR3nt: TGCGCCAGCAGCTGGGGACAGGGAGGAACCGGGGAGCTGTTTTTT
j_gene: TRBJ2-2
abundance: many
v_gene: TRBV5-1
d_gene: TRBD1
len: 15

CDR3aa: CASSASGGETQYF
CDR3nt: TGTGCCAGCAGCGCAAGCGGAGGGGAGACCCAGTACTTC
j_gene: TRBJ2-5
abundance: NA
v_gene: TRBV9
d_gene: NA
len: 13

CDR3aa: CASRPNYNSPLNF
CDR3nt: TGTGCCAGCCGGCCCAACTATAATTCACCCCTCAACTTT
j_gene: TRBJ1-6
abundance: many
v_gene: TRBV6-6
d_gene: NA
len: 13

CDR3aa: CASSLTGQNTEAFF
CDR3nt: TGCGCCAGCAGCTTGACAGGGCAGAACACTGAAGCTTTCTTT
j_gene: TRBJ1-1
abundance: few
v_gene: TRBV5-1
d_gene: NA
len: 14

CDR3aa: CASSLRLGETQYF
CDR3nt: TGCGCCAGCAGCTTGAGATTAGGAGAGACCCAGTACTTC
j_gene: TRBJ2-5
abundance: many
v_gene: TRBV5-1
d_gene: NA
len: 13

CDR3aa: CASSRESKMGNTQYF
CDR3nt: TGTGCCAGCAGCCGCGAGTCGAAAATGGGGAATACGCAGTATTTT
j_gene: TRBJ2-3
abundance: few
v_gene: TRBV7-9
d_gene: NA
len: 15

CDR3aa: CATSAPEGTDTQYF
CDR3nt: TGTGCCACCAGCGCCCCGGAGGGCACAGATACGCAGTATTTT
j_gene: TRBJ2-3
abundance: many
v_gene: TRBV24-1
d_gene: NA
len: 14

CDR3aa: CSGFEGIGNTIYF
CDR3nt: TGCAGCGGCTTCGAGGGTATAGGAAACACCATATATTTT
j_gene: TRBJ1-3
abundance: many
v_gene: TRBV20-1
d_gene: NA
len: 13

CDR3aa: CASSPQGTVNTEAFF
CDR3nt: TGTGCCAGCAGTCCGCAAGGGACTGTGAACACTGAAGCTTTCTTT
j_gene: TRBJ1-1
abundance: many
v_gene: TRBV12-3/TRBV12-4
d_gene: NA
len: 15

CDR3aa: CASSQVAGVSTDTQYF
CDR3nt: TGCGCCAGCAGCCAAGTAGCGGGGGTCAGCACAGATACGCAGTATTTT
j_gene: TRBJ2-3
abundance: many
v_gene: TRBV4-3
d_gene: TRBD2
len: 16

CDR3aa: CASSLGLAGLSVGELFF
CDR3nt: TGTGCCAGCAGCTTGGGACTAGCCGGTCTCTCCGTCGGGGAGCTGTTTTTT
j_gene: TRBJ2-2
abundance: NA
v_gene: TRBV5-8
d_gene: TRBD2
len: 17

CDR3aa: CASSLVGQGNEKLFF
CDR3nt: TGTGCCAGCAGCTTGGTCGGTCAGGGGAATGAAAAACTGTTTTTT
j_gene: TRBJ1-4
abundance: many
v_gene: TRBV5-5
d_gene: NA
len: 15

CDR3aa: CAKQQPGPSNEQFF
CDR3nt: TGTGCCAAACAACAACCGGGCCCCTCTAATGAGCAGTTCTTC
j_gene: TRBJ2-1
abundance: many
v_gene: TRBV2
d_gene: NA
len: 14

CDR3aa: CASSLELAGYYNEQFF
CDR3nt: TGCGCCAGCAGCTTGGAACTAGCGGGGTATTACAATGAGCAGTTCTTC
j_gene: TRBJ2-1
abundance: many
v_gene: TRBV5-1
d_gene: TRBD2
len: 16

CDR3aa: CSAQEVLNTEAFF
CDR3nt: TGCAGTGCCCAAGAGGTACTGAACACTGAAGCTTTCTTT
j_gene: TRBJ1-1
abundance: many
v_gene: TRBV20-1
d_gene: NA
len: 13

CDR3aa: CASSLLDSGNTIYF
CDR3nt: TGCGCCAGCAGCTTGTTAGATTCTGGAAACACCATATATTTT
j_gene: TRBJ1-3
abundance: many
v_gene: TRBV5-1
d_gene: NA
len: 14

CDR3aa: CSARARLAGGTDTQYF
CDR3nt: TGCAGTGCTAGGGCCAGGCTAGCGGGGGGCACAGATACGCAGTATTTT
j_gene: TRBJ2-3
abundance: many
v_gene: TRBV20-1
d_gene: TRBD2
len: 16

CDR3aa: CASLRGGQVGELFF
CDR3nt: TGTGCCAGCCTGCGTGGGGGGCAAGTCGGGGAGCTGTTTTTT
j_gene: TRBJ2-2
abundance: many
v_gene: TRBV28
d_gene: NA
len: 14

CDR3aa: CSVVPRSEKLFF
CDR3nt: TGCAGTGTCGTCCCTAGGAGTGAAAAACTGTTTTTT
j_gene: TRBJ1-4
abundance: many
v_gene: TRBV20-1
d_gene: NA
len: 12

CDR3aa: CASSLGRYSNQPQHF
CDR3nt: TGTGCCAGCAGTTTGGGACGGTATAGCAATCAGCCCCAGCATTTT
j_gene: TRBJ1-5
abundance: many
v_gene: TRBV28
d_gene: NA
len: 15

CDR3aa: CASSQEPWDSPSSNTEAFF
CDR3nt: TGTGCCAGCAGCCAAGAGCCTTGGGATTCCCCCTCTTCGAACACTGAAGCTTTCTTT
j_gene: TRBJ1-1
abundance: many
v_gene: TRBV3-1
d_gene: NA
len: 19

CDR3aa: CASSLRSDIQETQYF
CDR3nt: TGTGCCAGCAGTCTTAGGTCCGACATCCAAGAGACCCAGTACTTC
j_gene: TRBJ2-5
abundance: many
v_gene: TRBV28
d_gene: NA
len: 15

CDR3aa: CASSLGLGETQYF
CDR3nt: TGTGCCAGCAGTCTCGGGTTGGGAGAGACCCAGTACTTC
j_gene: TRBJ2-5
abundance: many
v_gene: TRBV28
d_gene: NA
len: 13

CDR3aa: CASMADRSMNTEAFF
CDR3nt: TGTGCCAGCATGGCTGACAGGTCCATGAACACTGAAGCTTTCTTT
j_gene: TRBJ1-1
abundance: many
v_gene: TRBV6-2/TRBV6-3
d_gene: NA
len: 15

CDR3aa: CAWSTAGNYGYTF
CDR3nt: TGTGCCTGGAGTACCGCTGGGAACTATGGCTACACCTTC
j_gene: TRBJ1-2
abundance: many
v_gene: TRBV30
d_gene: NA
len: 13

CDR3aa: CASRAGGSMYNEQFF
CDR3nt: TGTGCCAGCAGGGCGGGAGGTAGTATGTACAATGAGCAGTTCTTC
j_gene: TRBJ2-1
abundance: many
v_gene: TRBV2
d_gene: TRBD2
len: 15

CDR3aa: CASSTGGHNSPLHF
CDR3nt: TGTGCCAGCTCAACCGGAGGGCATAATTCACCCCTCCACTTT
j_gene: TRBJ1-6
abundance: many
v_gene: TRBV6-2/TRBV6-3
d_gene: NA
len: 14

CDR3aa: CATSRTQDGWKGGTQYF
CDR3nt: TGTGCCACCAGCAGAACCCAGGACGGGTGGAAAGGGGGTACGCAGTATTTT
j_gene: TRBJ2-3
abundance: many
v_gene: TRBV15
d_gene: NA
len: 17

CDR3aa: CATGRTATDTQYF
CDR3nt: TGTGCCACCGGAAGGACAGCCACAGATACGCAGTATTTT
j_gene: TRBJ2-3
abundance: many
v_gene: TRBV15
d_gene: NA
len: 13

CDR3aa: CASRTGTYNQPQHF
CDR3nt: TGTGCCAGCAGAACCGGGACATACAATCAGCCCCAGCATTTT
j_gene: TRBJ1-5
abundance: many
v_gene: TRBV12-3/TRBV12-4
d_gene: NA
len: 14

CDR3aa: CATSRVGEVAEPQHF
CDR3nt: TGTGCCACCAGCAGAGTTGGGGAGGTCGCAGAGCCCCAGCATTTT
j_gene: TRBJ1-5
abundance: many
v_gene: TRBV15
d_gene: NA
len: 15

CDR3aa: CASSHGTGGDTQYF
CDR3nt: TGTGCCAGCAGCCATGGAACCGGGGGGGATACGCAGTATTTT
j_gene: TRBJ2-3
abundance: many
v_gene: TRBV4-2
d_gene: TRBD2
len: 14

CDR3aa: CASSLTSGLDTQYF
CDR3nt: TGCGCCAGCAGCCTAACTAGCGGTTTAGATACGCAGTATTTT
j_gene: TRBJ2-3
abundance: many
v_gene: TRBV5-1
d_gene: TRBD2
len: 14

CDR3aa: CSASRGDTEAFF
CDR3nt: TGCAGCGCCAGTAGGGGGGACACTGAAGCTTTCTTT
j_gene: TRBJ1-1
abundance: many
v_gene: TRBV29-1
d_gene: NA
len: 12

CDR3aa: CASSTGQIYEQYF
CDR3nt: TGCGCCAGCAGCACAGGACAAATCTACGAGCAGTACTTC
j_gene: TRBJ2-7
abundance: many
v_gene: TRBV5-1
d_gene: NA
len: 13

CDR3aa: CASSYSGINEKLFF
CDR3nt: TGTGCCAGCAGTTACTCAGGGATAAATGAAAAACTGTTTTTT
j_gene: TRBJ1-4
abundance: many
v_gene: TRBV6-6
d_gene: NA
len: 14